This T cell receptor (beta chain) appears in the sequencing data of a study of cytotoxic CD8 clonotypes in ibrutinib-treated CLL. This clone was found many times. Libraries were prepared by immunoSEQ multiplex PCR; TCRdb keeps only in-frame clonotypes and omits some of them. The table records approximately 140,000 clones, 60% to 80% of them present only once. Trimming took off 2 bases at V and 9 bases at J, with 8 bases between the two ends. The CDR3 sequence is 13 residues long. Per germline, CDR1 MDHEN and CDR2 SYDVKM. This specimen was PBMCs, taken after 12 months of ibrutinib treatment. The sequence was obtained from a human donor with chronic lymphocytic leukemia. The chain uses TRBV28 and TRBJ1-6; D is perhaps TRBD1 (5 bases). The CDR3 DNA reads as TGTGCCAGCAGTTTAGACAGTTTTTCACCCCTCCACTTT. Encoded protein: CASSLDSFSPLHF.